Below are 23 T cell receptor beta chains sequenced from a single sample in a study of control samples from healthy donors and cancer patients. Profiling relied on immunoSEQ multiplex PCR, and the TCRdb table lists in-frame clones only, not all of them. The table records about 120,000 clones, 85% to 90% of them present only once. The specimen sequenced was blood. Every receptor here comes from a woman between 65 and 79 years old in good health.

The J gene is TRBJ1-5, the V gene TRBV6-6; D call uncertain. V was pared by 6 bases and J by 0 bases, with 9 bases between. Germline CDR1 MNHNY, CDR2 SVGAGI (reference sequence). The CDR3 is 14 residues long. CDR3 nucleotides: TGTGCCAGCAGACCCGGAGGTAGCAATCAGCCCCAGCATTTT. It yields the protein CASRPGGSNQPQHF.

The V gene is TRBV7-9, the J gene TRBJ2-3; D is uncertain. This CDR3 has 13 residues. Germline CDR1 reads SEHNR; CDR2 reads FQNEAQ (reference sequence). The germline V and J ends were trimmed by 0 bases and 4 bases, with 5 bases remaining between them. The CDR3 loop reads CASSLASSDTQYF. Here the CDR3 DNA reads TGTGCCAGCAGCTTAGCTAGTTCAGATACGCAGTATTTT. The full variable domain, in which reference TRBV7-9 and TRBJ2-3 provide the parts outside the CDR3, is DTGVSQNPRHKITKRGQNVTFRCDPISEHNRLYWYRQTLGQGPEFLTYFQNEAQLEKSRLLSDRFSAERPKGSFSTLEIQRTEQGDSAMYLCASSLASSDTQYFGPGTRLTVL.

This rearrangement joins TRBV5-1 to TRBJ2-3, with unresolved D. In germline, CDR1 is SGHRS, CDR2 YFSETQ. V lost 4 bases to trimming and J lost 0 bases, with 9 bases between them. The CDR3 loop spans 14 amino acids. CDR3 protein: CASSPVESTDTQYF. The CDR3 DNA sequence: TGCGCCAGCAGCCCCGTGGAGAGCACAGATACGCAGTATTTT.

V is TRBV4-3 and J is TRBJ1-2; D possibly corresponds to TRBD1 (5 bases). The CDR3 consists of 14 residues. Germline V lookup: CDR1 LGHNA, CDR2 YSLEER. Trimming removed 4 bases at V and 7 bases at J, with 16 bases between. The CDR3 loop reads CASSPGAGSVGYTF. The CDR3 region has the DNA TGCGCCAGCAGCCCCGGGGCAGGGTCGGTTGGCTACACCTTC.

This sequence joins TRBV6-5 and TRBJ2-5, with 11 bases aligning to TRBD2. Germline-derived CDR1 and CDR2 are MNHEY and SVGAGI. CDR3 length: 15 residues. Trimming cost V 0 bases and J 7 bases; bases outside gene matches: 4. CDR3 nucleotide sequence: TGTGCCAGCAGTTACTCTGGTACTAGCGGGGGGACCCAGTACTTC. The encoded protein is CASSYSGTSGGTQYF.

This chain uses TRBV7-2 with TRBJ2-1; D not resolved. Trimming shortened V by 5 bases and J by 6 bases, and 5 bases separated the two germline ends. The CDR3 contains 11 residues. The germline CDR1 and CDR2 sequences are SGHTA and FQGNSA. The DNA for the CDR3 is TGTGCCAGCAGCCCCAGCAATGAGCAGTTCTTC. Translation gives CASSPSNEQFF.

In this sample, this clone turned up a few times. This chain uses TRBV4-1 with TRBJ2-7; D might be TRBD1 (6 bases). The germline gives CDR1 MGHRA, CDR2 YSYEKL. The CDR3 consists of 15 residues. The ends were cut back, 1 base at V and 3 bases at J, with 13 bases in the middle. The DNA for the CDR3 is TGCGCCAGCAGCCAAGTAATAGGGGGAATCTACGAGCAGTACTTC. Encoded protein: CASSQVIGGIYEQYF.

This clone was counted only a few times. The genes are TRBV29-1 and TRBJ1-2, with D perhaps matching TRBD1 (6 bases). V lost 3 bases and J lost 4, with 9 bases in between. CDR3 size: 12 residues. Germline CDR1 reads SQVTM; CDR2 reads ANQGSEA. The CDR3 here is CSVEDSGYGYTF. DNA of the CDR3: TGCAGCGTTGAGGACAGCGGCTATGGCTACACCTTC. Supplemented by reference TRBV29-1 and TRBJ1-2, the full variable domain reads SAVISQKPSRDICQRGTSLTIQCQVDSQVTMMFWYRQQPGQSLTLIATANQGSEATYESGFVIDKFPISRPNLTFSTLTVSNMSPEDSSIYLCSVEDSGYGYTFGSGTRLTVV.

This rearrangement joins TRBV13 to TRBJ1-5; D ambiguous. The ends were cut back, 3 bases at V and 6 bases at J, with 15 bases in the middle. Germline CDR1 is PRHDT and CDR2 is FYEKMQ (reference sequence). This CDR3 contains 15 residues. CDR3: CASSFGQLAGQPQHF. The CDR3 bases are TGTGCCAGCAGCTTCGGTCAGCTTGCGGGTCAGCCCCAGCATTTT.

J is TRBJ2-3 and V is TRBV9, with 7 bases identical to TRBD1. The V segment lost 3 bases and the J segment 0 bases; nucleotides outside the gene matches: 4. Germline-derived CDR1 and CDR2 are SGDLS and YYNGEE. The CDR3 is made up of 15 amino acids. The CDR3 coding sequence is TGTGCCAGCAGCGCCTACAGGGGAAGCACAGATACGCAGTATTTT. Protein: CASSAYRGSTDTQYF.

V is TRBV5-4 and J is TRBJ2-5; maybe TRBD1 (6 bases). The CDR3 covers 13 residues. V gave up 4 bases and J gave up 2 bases, with 9 bases separating them. Germline lookup yields CDR1 SGHNT and CDR2 YYREEE (reference sequence). The CDR3 is CASSRQEQETQYF. The DNA of the CDR3 is TGTGCCAGCAGCCGACAGGAACAAGAGACCCAGTACTTC.

The chain has TRBV5-1 and TRBJ2-7; 7 bases agree with TRBD2. Trimming at V came to 4 bases and at J to 3 bases, leaving 7 bases not matched to a gene. The V gene's germline CDR1 is SGHRS and CDR2 YFSETQ. The CDR3 is 14 residues long. CDR3 sequence reads: CASSKRGDHYEQYF. DNA of the CDR3: TGCGCCAGCAGCAAACGGGGGGATCACTACGAGCAGTACTTC. Looking up the rest from reference TRBV5-1 and TRBJ2-7 gives the full variable domain: KAGVTQTPRYLIKTRGQQVTLSCSPISGHRSVSWYQQTPGQGLQFLFEYFSETQRNKGNFPGRFSGRQFSNSRSEMNVSTLELGDSALYLCASSKRGDHYEQYFGPGTRLTVT.

This clone was detected only once. The V and J genes are TRBV5-1 and TRBJ1-1; unclear D gene. Trimming took off 4 bases at V and 4 bases at J, with 17 bases between the two ends. Looked up from germline, CDR1 is SGHRS and CDR2 is YFSETQ. The CDR3 runs 15 residues. The CDR3 bases are TGCGCCAGCAGCCAGGAGGAGGGTGGGTCCACTGAAGCTTTCTTT. Translating gives CASSQEEGGSTEAFF.

The V gene is TRBV27, the J gene TRBJ1-5; a weak D match, TRBD1 (5 bases). The CDR3 length is 14 residues. The germline V gene encodes CDR1 MNHEY and CDR2 SMNVEV (reference sequence). The V and J ends lost 4 bases and 2 bases respectively, with 9 bases between them. The CDR3 DNA reads TGTGCCAGCAGTTACTTACAGGGCAATCAGCCCCAGCATTTT. This gives the protein CASSYLQGNQPQHF.

This chain connects TRBV4-2 to TRBJ1-2, with 7 bases fitting TRBD1. The CDR3 totals 15 residues. Germline CDR1 reads LGHNA; CDR2 reads YNFKEQ. V lost 0 bases and J lost 4; bases outside the gene matches: 5. In DNA form, the CDR3 reads TGTGCCAGCAGCCAAGATCGGACAGGAGTCTATGGCTACACCTTC. The encoded protein is CASSQDRTGVYGYTF.

This clone was counted once. The chain carries TRBV6-5 and TRBJ1-4; a possible D gene is TRBD1 (6 bases). Trimming took off 5 bases at V and 3 bases at J, with 13 bases between the two ends. The CDR3 totals 15 residues. The germline gives CDR1 MNHEY, CDR2 SVGAGI. CDR3 loop: CASSITGRPNEKLFF. The CDR3 nucleotides are TGTGCCAGCAGTATAACAGGGAGGCCTAATGAAAAACTGTTTTTT.

This clone was seen a single time. CDR3 sequence: CASSYGTSGGGRKETQYF. CDR3 bases: TGTGCCAGCAGTTACGGGACTAGCGGGGGGGGCAGGAAAGAGACCCAGTACTTC. The chain joins TRBV2 to TRBJ2-5; 16 bases map to TRBD2. Germline V gene data show CDR1 as SNHLY and CDR2 as FYNNEI. The trim removed 5 bases at V and 3 bases at J, leaving 9 bases unmatched. The CDR3 is 18 amino acids.

This chain uses TRBV25-1 with TRBJ1-6; D unclear. The germline V gene encodes CDR1 MGHDK and CDR2 SYGVNS. V lost 6 bases to trimming and J lost 5 bases, with 5 bases between them. The CDR3 extends over 12 amino acids. The CDR3 region has the DNA TGTGCCAGCAGAGGAGATAATTCACCCCTCCACTTT. This translates into CASRGDNSPLHF.

J is TRBJ1-5 and V is TRBV7-8; 9 bases align to TRBD1. CDR1 and CDR2 from the germline V gene are SGHVS and FQNEAQ. V shed 5 bases and J 6 bases; nucleotides not matched to a gene: 8. This CDR3 is 15 amino acids long. The CDR3 DNA reads TGTGCCAGCAGCGCTTGGGACAGGGATGGTCAGCCCCAGCATTTT. Residues: CASSAWDRDGQPQHF.

The chain is built from TRBV5-6 and TRBJ2-5; D perhaps matches TRBD1 (6 bases). This CDR3 contains 14 residues. Germline V CDR1 and CDR2: SGHDT, YYEEEE. Trimming removed 8 bases at V and 2 bases at J, with 16 bases between. The CDR3 nucleotides are TGTGCCAGTACTCGACGGGACAAACAAGAGACCCAGTACTTC. Amino acid sequence: CASTRRDKQETQYF.

V usage is TRBV27 and J usage is TRBJ2-1; TRBD1 is a possible D gene (5 bases). Per germline, CDR1 MNHEY and CDR2 SMNVEV (reference sequence). Trimming pared 4 bases from V and 6 bases from J, leaving 16 bases between. CDR3 length: 15 residues. The CDR3 DNA follows: TGTGCCAGCAGTTCCTTCAGGGCCCCGGTCAATGAGCAGTTCTTC. This encodes CASSSFRAPVNEQFF.

Concerning this clone itself: Other DNA sequences in the same sample also yield this CDR3. The V and J genes are TRBV7-9 and TRBJ2-7; TRBD2 agrees at 9 bases. This CDR3 comprises 14 residues. With 1 base clipped from V and 6 bases from J, the junction kept 4 bases outside the gene matches. Per germline, CDR1 SEHNR and CDR2 FQNEAQ (reference sequence). CDR3 sequence: CASSLGRGGSEQYF. The CDR3 nucleotides read TGTGCCAGCAGCTTAGGGCGGGGGGGTTCCGAGCAGTACTTC.

The chain links TRBV12-3 or TRBV12-4 to TRBJ2-3, with a tentative D call TRBD1 (6 bases). The CDR3 length is 13 residues. V gave up 7 bases and J gave up 5 bases, with 13 bases separating them. The CDR3 DNA is TGTGCCAGCAAGAGGACAGAAGAAGATACGCAGTATTTT. Translation gives CASKRTEEDTQYF.